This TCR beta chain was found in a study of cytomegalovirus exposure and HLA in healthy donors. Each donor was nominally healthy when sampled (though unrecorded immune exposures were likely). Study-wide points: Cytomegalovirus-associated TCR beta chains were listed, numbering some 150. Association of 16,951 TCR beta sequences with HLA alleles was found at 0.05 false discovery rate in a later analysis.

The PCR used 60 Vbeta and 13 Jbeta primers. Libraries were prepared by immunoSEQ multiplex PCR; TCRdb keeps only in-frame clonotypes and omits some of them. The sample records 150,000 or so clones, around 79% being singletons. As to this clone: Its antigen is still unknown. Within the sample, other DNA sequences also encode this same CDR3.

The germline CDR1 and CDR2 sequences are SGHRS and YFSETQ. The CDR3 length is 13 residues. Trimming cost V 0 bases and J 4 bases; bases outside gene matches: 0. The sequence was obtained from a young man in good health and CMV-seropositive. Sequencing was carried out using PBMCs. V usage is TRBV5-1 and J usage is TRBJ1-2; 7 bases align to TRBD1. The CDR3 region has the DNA TGCGCCAGCAGCTTGGACAGGGGCTATGGCTACACCTTC. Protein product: CASSLDRGYGYTF.